A single sample gave rise to the 32 T cell receptor beta chains below, sequenced in a study of regulatory T cells in long-lasting Graves disease (dated by TCRdb to the early 2020s). The time point label for this specimen denotes: newly diagnosed GD, antithyroid drugs for less than 3 months. For both TCR sequencing and RNA sequencing, RNA was extracted from PBMCs using TRIzol. Library method: multiplex PCR. Reads for this sample came from an Illumina HiSeq 4000. TCR beta libraries were built with iRepertoire HTBI primers and Arm-PCR amplification of CDR3 regions. TCRdb reprocessing: public reads trimmed at Q25 with fastp, clones called with MiXCR, in-frame beta chains kept. Every distinct CDR3 protein forms one entry, paired with its most common genes and DNA. Across this sample there are under 800,000 distinct CDR3 sequences, with roughly 15% seen only once. The ten largest clones capture approximately 18% of the sample.

This same sample was also part of a study on T cells in Graves' hyperthyroidism and ophthalmopathy.

Source: peripheral blood mononuclear cells (PBMCs), taken at new diagnosis, from a patient treated with antithyroid drugs. Source of these receptors: a woman aged 25 to 39 with Graves disease. Donor details come from another sample of the same person, matched by shared clones.

This clonotype has just a few counts. The chain combines TRBV28 with TRBJ1-2; D not certain. With 2 bases removed from V and 4 bases from J, the gap between germline ends came to 11 bases. Germline V lookup: CDR1 MDHEN, CDR2 SYDVKM. The CDR3 sequence is 14 residues long. The CDR3 reads CASSLRKQPYGYTF. CDR3 sequence (DNA): TGTGCCAGCAGTTTACGGAAACAGCCCTATGGCTACACCTTC.

This clonotype was seen more than once but under ten times. J is TRBJ2-1 and V is TRBV30; 7 bases agree with TRBD1. The CDR3 is 14 amino acids. Germline-derived CDR1 and CDR2 are GTSNPN and SVGIG (reference sequence). Trimming cost V 4 bases and J 8 bases; bases outside gene matches: 11. The CDR3 sequence: CAWTGRGLDHEQFF. CDR3 DNA: TGTGCCTGGACGGGCAGGGGGTTGGACCATGAGCAGTTCTTC.

The chain employs TRBV18 and TRBJ2-3, with 8 bases matching TRBD2. The CDR3 contains 16 residues. Germline V lookup: CDR1 KGHSH, CDR2 LQKENI. V shed 0 bases and J 5 bases; nucleotides not matched to a gene: 7. CDR3 sequence (DNA): TGTGCCAGCTCACCACCGATCGGGAGGGCCATAGATACGCAGTATTTT. It is translated as CASSPPIGRAIDTQYF.

This clonotype was counted many times. The V and J genes are TRBV6-1 and TRBJ1-2; TRBD1 is a possible D gene (5 bases). V lost 4 bases, J lost 7 bases, and 19 bases lay in between. The CDR3 is 15 residues long. Per germline, CDR1 MNHNS and CDR2 SASEGT. The CDR3 coding sequence is TGTGCCAGCAGTGGCCCCCCCGTCCGGGGACGTGGCTACACCTTC. Protein product: CASSGPPVRGRGYTF.

The V gene is TRBV25-1, the J gene TRBJ2-2; D gene unclear. This CDR3 has 14 amino acids. Germline V gives CDR1 MGHDK, CDR2 SYGVNS. V shed 4 bases and J shed 6 bases, with 12 bases lying between them. The CDR3 bases are TGTGCCAGCAGTGCCACGAACGTCGCCGGGGAGCTGTTTTTT. This sequence encodes CASSATNVAGELFF.

The chain combines TRBV4-1 with TRBJ2-5, with 8 bases that match TRBD1. CDR1 and CDR2 (germline): MGHRA, YSYEKL. Trimming took 1 base from V and 1 from J; bases not matched to a gene: 11. This CDR3 is built from 18 residues. CDR3 loop: CASSQVGPGGPLQETQYF. The CDR3 DNA reads TGCGCCAGCAGCCAAGTGGGACCAGGGGGCCCACTCCAAGAGACCCAGTACTTC.

This clonotype was counted at least ten times. This chain joins TRBV28 and TRBJ2-1; D might be TRBD1 or TRBD2, each matching 5 bases. This CDR3 contains 17 residues. Germline CDR1 reads MDHEN; CDR2 reads SYDVKM. V was shortened by 7 bases and J by 0 bases, with 19 bases between the two germline ends. This chain's CDR3 is CASTTAGTPSSYNEQFF. In nucleotides, the CDR3 is TGTGCCAGCACCACCGCCGGGACCCCGAGCTCCTACAATGAGCAGTTCTTC.

This clonotype was counted a few times. Written as DNA, the CDR3 is TGCAGCGTTGTTCTACAGGGGGCCTACGAGCAGTACTTC. Encoded protein: CSVVLQGAYEQYF. The V call is TRBV29-1, the J call TRBJ2-7, with 8 bases matching TRBD1. V was clipped by 4 bases and J by 2 bases; unmatched bases: 4. CDR1 and CDR2 from the germline V gene are SQVTM and ANQGSEA. CDR3 length equals 13 residues.

Details on this clonotype: At one end, the junction sequence differs from germline, possibly due to a read error. The chain couples TRBV5-8 to TRBJ1-1, with 9 bases lining up with TRBD1. The CDR3 loop spans 14 amino acids. Germline V lookup: CDR1 SGHTS, CDR2 YDEGEE. The CDR3 coding sequence is TGTGCCAGCAGCTTGATTACAGGGGGCACTGAAGCTCTCTTT. Protein product: CASSLITGGTEALF.

This clonotype occurred once. This may arise from a read error, as a much more abundant clone is one base away. This chain joins TRBV11-3 and TRBJ2-1, with D hard to call. Germline lookup yields CDR1 SGHNT and CDR2 YENEEA. This CDR3 has 12 residues. Trimming left V 5 bases short and J 7 bases short, with 9 bases between. This CDR3 reads CASSARPNEQFF. CDR3 bases: TGTGCCAGCAGCGCCCGACCTAATGAGCAGTTCTTC.

This clonotype has more than one count but fewer than ten. The CDR3 bases are TGCAGCGTTGAAGGTGGAGAGGGGTATGAGCAGTTCTTC. It encodes CSVEGGEGYEQFF. V is TRBV29-1 and J is TRBJ2-1; TRBD1 or TRBD2 may be the D gene (5 bases each). Trimming left V 1 base short and J 8 bases short, with 12 bases between. CDR3 length: 13 amino acids. The germline gives CDR1 SQVTM, CDR2 ANQGSEA.

This clonotype was seen more than once but under ten times. The V gene is TRBV10-2, the J gene TRBJ1-1; no reliable D call. Germline V gene sequence: CDR1 WSHSY, CDR2 SAAADI. The V gene lost 0 bases and the J gene lost 4 bases, with 18 bases spanning the gap. This CDR3 has 17 residues. The CDR3 loop reads CASSESKGFSLGTEAFF. As DNA, the CDR3 is TGCGCCAGCAGTGAGTCCAAAGGGTTTTCTTTGGGCACTGAAGCTTTCTTT.

This rearrangement joins TRBV7-2 to TRBJ2-3; D unresolved. The CDR3 covers 14 residues. The V gene lost 3 bases and the J gene lost 2 bases, with 9 bases spanning the gap. Germline V gene data show CDR1 as SGHTA and CDR2 as FQGNSA. CDR3 residues: CASSLVATTDTQYF. The CDR3 DNA is TGTGCCAGCAGCTTGGTAGCAACCACAGATACGCAGTATTTT.

The chain is built from TRBV27 and TRBJ2-1; 13 nucleotides line up with TRBD2. Germline values: CDR1 MNHEY, CDR2 SMNVEV (reference sequence). Losses at the gene ends were 8 bases for V and 7 bases for J; bases not matched to a gene: 5. The CDR3 runs to 14 residues. The CDR3 DNA is TGTGCCAGCGGTGGGGGACTAGCGGGAAATGAGCAGTTCTTC. Its translation is CASGGGLAGNEQFF.

This clonotype turned up a few times. This sequence joins TRBV28 and TRBJ2-3, with D tentatively TRBD2 (6 bases). Trimming removed 10 bases at V and 1 base at J, with 9 bases between. CDR1 MDHEN and CDR2 SYDVKM come from the germline V gene. CDR3 length: 12 amino acids. The CDR3 sequence is CATQRGTDTQYF. The CDR3 DNA sequence: TGTGCCACCCAGCGGGGCACAGATACGCAGTATTTT.

This clonotype came up a few times. The chain is built from TRBV30 and TRBJ1-4; D call uncertain. The CDR3 has 15 amino acids. Per germline, CDR1 GTSNPN and CDR2 SVGIG (reference sequence). Between the trimmed V and J ends, which lost 0 bases and 10 bases, there was a span of 18 bases. The chain's CDR3 is CAWSVRGSQWGKLFF. The CDR3 DNA is TGTGCCTGGAGTGTACGCGGGTCCCAATGGGGAAAACTGTTTTTT.

The chain uses TRBV19 and TRBJ2-3, with a possible D match to TRBD2 (5 bases). The length of the CDR3 is 16 residues. Germline V gives CDR1 LNHDA, CDR2 SQIVND (reference sequence). Trimming cost V 7 bases and J 0 bases, with 17 bases left between them. CDR3 nucleotides: TGTGCCAGTAATCACCGCCGCGGGCGAAGCACAGATACGCAGTATTTT. This encodes CASNHRRGRSTDTQYF.

In DNA form, the CDR3 reads TGTGCCACCAGATTATCACAGGGACCAGCTTTCTTT. Encoded protein: CATRLSQGPAFF. J is TRBJ1-1 and V is TRBV24-1, with D maybe TRBD1 (6 bases). Between the trimmed V and J ends, which lost 7 bases and 10 bases, there was a span of 15 bases. The CDR3 consists of 12 residues. Germline lookup yields CDR1 KGHDR and CDR2 SFDVKD.

V is TRBV6-4 and J is TRBJ2-7; 8 bases are a match to TRBD2. V lost 6 bases, J lost 4 bases, and 11 bases stayed unmatched. Germline CDR1 reads MRHNA; CDR2 reads SNTAGT. There are 15 residues in the CDR3. The CDR3 nucleotides are TGTGCCAGCAGACCCCCGGGGGGGTGGGAGTACGAGCAGTACTTC. Translating gives CASRPPGGWEYEQYF.

This clonotype was detected many times. The chain is built from TRBV7-9 and TRBJ2-5; 8 positions match TRBD1. Germline CDR1 reads SEHNR; CDR2 reads FQNEAQ (reference sequence). CDR3 length equals 17 residues. J gave up 1 base and V 4 bases, and 11 bases lay outside the gene matches. The CDR3 reads CASSSTQDREVQETQYF. The CDR3 DNA is TGTGCCAGCAGCTCAACCCAGGACAGGGAGGTCCAAGAGACCCAGTACTTC.

About this clonotype: This may arise from a read error, as a much more abundant clone is one base away. The rearrangement uses TRBV20-1 and TRBJ2-1; D ambiguous. Germline loops: CDR1 DFQATT, CDR2 SNEGSKA (reference sequence). The V gene lost 3 bases and the J gene lost 2 bases, with 5 bases spanning the gap. The CDR3 contains 12 residues. CDR3 sequence reads: CSASGPYNEQFF. CDR3 coding DNA: TGCAGTGCTAGCGGGCCCTACAATGAGCAGTTCTTC.

The table lists this clonotype with many counts. J is TRBJ2-1 and V is TRBV28; 8 bases are shared with TRBD2. The germline CDR1 and CDR2 sequences are MDHEN and SYDVKM. The CDR3 totals 15 residues. Losses at the gene ends were 7 bases for V and 1 base for J; bases not matched to a gene: 6. The CDR3 coding sequence is TGTGCCAGCACCAACCGGGGGGGGTCCTACAATGAGCAGTTCTTC. Amino acid sequence: CASTNRGGSYNEQFF.

This clonotype was seen many times. The chain employs TRBV2 and TRBJ2-7; D might be TRBD1 or TRBD2, each matching 5 bases. The CDR3 consists of 16 residues. V was trimmed by 7 bases and J by 7 bases, leaving 26 bases between them. Germline CDR1 is SNHLY and CDR2 is FYNNEI. The CDR3 DNA reads as TGTGCCAGCAATAAAGACAGTGCTGGGGCGGCGGGTGAGCAGTACTTC. It encodes CASNKDSAGAAGEQYF.

In regard to this clonotype: This may stem from a read error, because a much larger clone lies one nucleotide away. The chain uses TRBV7-2 and TRBJ2-7; D remains ambiguous. The germline V gene encodes CDR1 SGHTA and CDR2 FQGNSA. The length of the CDR3 is 13 residues. This CDR3 is CASSWESSYERYF. In DNA, the CDR3 is TGTGCCAGCAGCTGGGAAAGCTCCTACGAGCGGTACTTC. Variable domain in full (rest from reference TRBV7-2 and TRBJ2-7): GAGVSQSPSNKVTEKGKDVELRCDPISGHTALYWYRQSLGQGLEFLIYFQGNSAPDKSGLPSDRFSAERTGGSVSTLTIQRTQQEDSAVYLCASSWESSYERYFGPGTRLTVT.

This clonotype was recorded a few times. This rearrangement joins TRBV20-1 to TRBJ2-6; the D gene is possibly TRBD1 (6 bases). This CDR3 contains 16 residues. Trimming took off 6 bases at V and 2 bases at J, with 17 bases between the two ends. Germline values: CDR1 DFQATT, CDR2 SNEGSKA (reference sequence). This CDR3 reads CSARIENRAGANVLTF. Written as DNA, the CDR3 is TGCAGTGCCAGAATCGAGAACAGGGCTGGGGCCAACGTCCTGACTTTC.

The CDR3 loop reads CSVDFTSGSNEQFF. DNA for the CDR3: TGCAGCGTTGATTTCACTAGCGGGAGTAATGAGCAGTTCTTC. The rearrangement uses TRBV29-1 and TRBJ2-1, with TRBD2 matching over 11 bases. CDR1 SQVTM and CDR2 ANQGSEA come from the germline V gene. The V segment lost 3 bases and the J segment 7 bases; nucleotides outside the gene matches: 5. The length of the CDR3 is 14 residues.

This clonotype was seen repeatedly, ten times or more. The genes are TRBV5-1 and TRBJ2-1; TRBD2 matches 13 bases. This CDR3 has 16 residues. V lost 4 bases and J lost 5; bases outside the gene matches: 6. The germline CDR1 and CDR2 sequences are SGHRS and YFSETQ. CDR3 amino acids: CASSGPGLAGDNEQFF. CDR3 DNA sequence: TGCGCCAGCAGCGGCCCCGGACTAGCGGGAGACAATGAGCAGTTCTTC.

This clonotype showed up many times. This chain uses TRBV28 with TRBJ2-1, with 10 bases aligning to TRBD1. Germline CDR1 is MDHEN and CDR2 is SYDVKM. V shed 6 bases and J 6 bases; nucleotides not matched to a gene: 8. The CDR3 covers 15 residues. DNA of the CDR3: TGTGCCAGCAGACATACCGGGACAGGGGCCAATGAGCAGTTCTTC. Its translation: CASRHTGTGANEQFF.

This clonotype occurred many times. This chain connects TRBV7-9 to TRBJ2-1, with TRBD2 matching over 14 bases. CDR3 length equals 17 residues. V was clipped by 2 bases and J by 7 bases; unmatched bases: 7. From germline, CDR1 is SEHNR and CDR2 FQNEAQ (reference sequence). CDR3 in amino acids: CASSLPLGLAGVNEQFF. CDR3 DNA: TGTGCCAGCAGCTTACCCCTGGGACTAGCGGGGGTAAATGAGCAGTTCTTC.

In its sample, this clonotype was seen many times. The chain joins TRBV7-3 to TRBJ2-1; perhaps TRBD2 as D (5 bases). The CDR3 is made up of 14 amino acids. With 0 bases removed from V and 6 bases from J, the gap between germline ends came to 9 bases. Looked up from germline, CDR1 is SGHTA and CDR2 is FQGTGA. Here the CDR3 DNA reads TGTGCCAGCAGCTTAACATTCCTAGCCAATGAGCAGTTCTTC. Amino acid sequence: CASSLTFLANEQFF.

This clonotype was counted a few times. The genes are TRBV19 and TRBJ1-5; D is perhaps TRBD1 (6 bases). In germline, CDR1 is LNHDA, CDR2 SQIVND (reference sequence). V lost 4 bases, J lost 0 bases, and 22 bases lay in between. CDR3 size: 19 residues. CDR3 loop: CASSTQQDSALYSNQPQHF. DNA of the CDR3: TGTGCCAGTAGTACCCAGCAGGACAGCGCACTCTATAGCAATCAGCCCCAGCATTTT.

V gene TRBV20-1 combines with J gene TRBJ2-1; D is possibly TRBD2 (5 bases). CDR3 length: 13 residues. Trimming shortened V by 1 base and J by 5 bases, and 9 bases separated the two germline ends. Germline CDR1 reads DFQATT; CDR2 reads SNEGSKA (reference sequence). The CDR3 DNA reads as TGCAGTGCTAGAGTGGGAGCCGACAATGAGCAGTTCTTC. This codes for CSARVGADNEQFF.